This entry concerns a single T cell receptor (beta chain). The source of the sample is a study of blood T cell repertoires in COVID-19. Looking at the study overall: The samples span acute and convalescent COVID-19 from the United States, Italy and Spain. In each case, the material was cDNA or gDNA derived from T cells, B-cell-depleted T cells, or PBMCs.

Under the authors' procedure: Cell counts per sample came from amplifying reference gene primers. TCRdb's table, derived via immunoSEQ multiplex PCR, lists solely in-frame clones and lacks some. That table supplies the V and J calls and clone size; D and trimming were determined from the DNA. The sample lists 150,000 to 200,000 clones, roughly nine tenths occurring once. V shed 4 bases, J shed 3 bases, and the junction held 0 bases outside the gene matches. The germline V gene has CDR1 KGHDR and CDR2 SFDVKD. This CDR3 is built from 13 residues. The chain combines TRBV24-1 with TRBJ2-3; 7 bases agree with TRBD2. Sequencing used peripheral blood. This clonotype originated in a woman aged 25-40 years with active or convalescent COVID-19. This CDR3 is CATSDGGTDTQYF. CDR3 nucleotides: TGTGCCACCAGTGACGGGGGGACAGATACGCAGTATTTT.